These 28 T cell receptor beta chains share one sample of origin, sequenced in a study of blood T cell repertoires in COVID-19. This table comes from immunoSEQ multiplex PCR, and its TCRdb copy is limited to in-frame clones, with some not included. The sample contains over 150,000 clones, around 82% of which appear only once. Sequenced input: peripheral blood. The source of these receptors is a man aged 80 or over with COVID-19, enrolled during active disease.

CDR3 nucleotide sequence: TGTGCCAGCAGTTTTAGTCCCCAGGGGAACACTGAAGCTTTCTTT. Encoded protein: CASSFSPQGNTEAFF. This chain uses TRBV27 with TRBJ1-1; D is perhaps TRBD1 (5 bases). Germline V CDR1 and CDR2: MNHEY, SMNVEV (reference sequence). This CDR3 has 15 residues. Trimming removed 3 bases from V and 1 base from J, with 12 bases in between.

This clone was counted only a few times. This chain joins TRBV6-6 and TRBJ1-2, with a weak D call TRBD1 (6 bases). The V and J ends lost 6 bases and 4 bases respectively, with 12 bases between them. Per the germline V gene, CDR1 is MNHNY and CDR2 is SVGAGI (reference sequence). The CDR3 runs to 13 residues. This CDR3 reads CASSFQGPYGYTF. The CDR3 nucleotides read TGTGCCAGCAGCTTCCAGGGGCCCTATGGCTACACCTTC.

This clone appeared a few times. This sequence joins TRBV4-3 and TRBJ1-5, with TRBD1 as a possible D gene (5 bases). Germline V gene sequence: CDR1 LGHNA, CDR2 YSLEER. The CDR3 spans 17 residues. Trimming took off 0 bases at V and 0 bases at J, with 12 bases between the two ends. CDR3 DNA: TGCGCCAGCAGCCAAGATCCCCAAGGGGATAGCAATCAGCCCCAGCATTTT. The encoded protein is CASSQDPQGDSNQPQHF.

V gene TRBV5-4 combines with J gene TRBJ1-1; 7 bases are a match to TRBD1. V shed 3 bases, J shed 1 base, and the junction held 9 bases outside the gene matches. CDR3 size: 16 residues. Germline CDR1 reads SGHNT; CDR2 reads YYREEE (reference sequence). CDR3 protein: CASSSRTGLRNTEAFF. The CDR3 DNA sequence: TGTGCCAGCAGCTCTCGGACAGGCTTGCGGAACACTGAAGCTTTCTTT.

The chain couples TRBV5-4 to TRBJ1-4; TRBD1 matches 7 bases. J lost 4 bases, V lost 3 bases, and 6 bases had no gene match. Germline CDR1 and CDR2: SGHNT and YYREEE (reference sequence). CDR3 size: 15 residues. In nucleotides, the CDR3 is TGTGCCAGCAGCTATCGACAGGGTGGTAATGAAAAACTGTTTTTT. Encoded protein: CASSYRQGGNEKLFF.

This chain links TRBV19 with TRBJ1-6, with TRBD1 as a possible D gene (5 bases). The CDR3 extends over 15 amino acids. Trimming stripped 5 bases from V and 7 bases from J, with 15 bases between. Germline values: CDR1 LNHDA, CDR2 SQIVND (reference sequence). The CDR3 spells CASSPGAGRNSPLHF. CDR3 nucleotide sequence: TGTGCCAGTAGTCCTGGGGCAGGGCGGAATTCACCCCTCCACTTT.

The chain has TRBV18 and TRBJ1-5; D gene unclear. The CDR3 has 13 residues. The ends were cut back, 0 bases at V and 3 bases at J, with 3 bases in the middle. Germline V CDR1 and CDR2: KGHSH, LQKENI. DNA for the CDR3: TGTGCCAGCTCACCACCAGCCAATCAGCCCCAGCATTTT. This codes for CASSPPANQPQHF.

The rearrangement joins TRBV24-1 to TRBJ2-7, with a weak D call TRBD1 (7 bases). This CDR3 is built from 16 residues. V was clipped by 0 bases and J by 3 bases, with 14 bases between them. Germline V CDR1 and CDR2: KGHDR, SFDVKD. CDR3 region: CATSDLQSGGIYEQYF. The CDR3 nucleotides are TGTGCCACCAGTGATTTGCAATCAGGGGGGATCTACGAGCAGTACTTC.

The chain employs TRBV10-3 and TRBJ1-2; 8 bases map to TRBD1. The ends lost 1 base at V and 6 bases at J; junction bases unmatched: 7. Germline-derived CDR1 and CDR2 are ENHRY and SYGVKD. The length of the CDR3 is 15 residues. CDR3 DNA: TGTGCCATCAGTGAGTTTATGGGACAGGCCAATGGCTACACCTTC. As protein: CAISEFMGQANGYTF.

Many counts were recorded for this clone. The CDR3 nucleotides are TGTGCCAGCAATCACCGGGACAGGGATCTTGAAGCTTTCTTT. It is translated as CASNHRDRDLEAFF. The chain links TRBV6-5 to TRBJ1-1; 9 positions match TRBD1. The trim removed 7 bases at V and 7 bases at J, leaving 10 bases unmatched. Germline-derived CDR1 and CDR2 are MNHEY and SVGAGI. The CDR3 spans 14 residues.

This clone has just one count. The rearrangement links TRBV10-3 to TRBJ2-3, with 11 bases matching TRBD2. Germline loops: CDR1 ENHRY, CDR2 SYGVKD. V shed 4 bases and J 5 bases; nucleotides not matched to a gene: 8. CDR3 size: 16 residues. Here the CDR3 reads CAISALAGTSGDTQYF. CDR3 nucleotide sequence: TGTGCCATCAGTGCCTTGGCCGGGACTAGCGGAGATACGCAGTATTTT.

This clone came up once. This sequence joins TRBV3-1 (or the pseudogene TRBV3-2) and TRBJ2-7, with a possible D match to TRBD1 (6 bases). This CDR3 spans 18 amino acids. Germline V lookup: CDR1 LGHDT, CDR2 YNNKEL (reference sequence). Between the trimmed V and J ends, which lost 0 bases and 2 bases, there was a span of 20 bases. CDR3 DNA: TGTGCCAGCAGCCAAGATTATCGCAGGGCAGGGGACCCCTACGAGCAGTACTTC. This translates into CASSQDYRRAGDPYEQYF.

This clone appeared a few times. The chain carries TRBV2 and TRBJ2-3; 10 nucleotides match TRBD2. Germline V gene data show CDR1 as SNHLY and CDR2 as FYNNEI. Unmatched junction bases numbered 7, after V lost 6 bases and J lost 4 bases. The CDR3 loop spans 15 amino acids. CDR3 loop: CASRGSGGAADTQYF. The CDR3 region has the DNA TGTGCCAGCAGGGGGAGCGGGGGGGCCGCAGATACGCAGTATTTT.

As regards this clone: The identical CDR3 is also encoded by other nucleotide sequences in the sample. The genes are TRBV3-1 (or the pseudogene TRBV3-2) and TRBJ1-5; tentative D call: TRBD1 (5 bases). Trimming cost V 0 bases and J 2 bases, with 8 bases left between them. The germline gives CDR1 LGHDT, CDR2 YNNKEL (reference sequence). This CDR3 region has 15 residues. CDR3 in DNA: TGTGCCAGCAGCCAAGACCGGGGGGGCAATCAGCCCCAGCATTTT. Encoded protein: CASSQDRGGNQPQHF.

The CDR3 DNA is TGTGCCAGCAGCCCTGAGGGACAGGGAAGATGGTATGGCTACACCTTC. Its translation: CASSPEGQGRWYGYTF. This rearrangement joins TRBV7-3 to TRBJ1-2; TRBD1 aligns across 9 bases. Germline-derived CDR1 and CDR2 are SGHTA and FQGTGA. Trimming removed 5 bases from V and 5 bases from J; junction bases left unmatched: 12. The CDR3 contains 16 residues.

This sequence joins TRBV9 and TRBJ2-3, with D possibly being TRBD2 (7 bases). Trimming removed 0 bases from V and 1 base from J, with 12 bases in between. Germline CDR1 is SGDLS and CDR2 is YYNGEE. The CDR3 has 16 amino acids. Here the CDR3 reads CASSVGHGGRTDTQYF. The CDR3 bases are TGTGCCAGCAGCGTAGGTCACGGGGGGCGCACAGATACGCAGTATTTT.

This chain joins TRBV10-3 and TRBJ2-7; TRBD1 aligns across 7 bases. J was trimmed by 0 bases and V by 7 bases; bases with no gene match: 6. CDR3 length: 14 amino acids. The germline gives CDR1 ENHRY, CDR2 SYGVKD. This CDR3 reads CAIMGRGTSYEQYF. CDR3 nucleotides: TGTGCCATCATGGGCAGGGGGACCTCCTACGAGCAGTACTTC.

The chain combines TRBV5-6 with TRBJ1-2; weak D call: TRBD1 (6 bases). The CDR3 runs 13 residues. V gave up 5 bases and J gave up 4 bases, with 12 bases separating them. CDR1 and CDR2 (germline): SGHDT, YYEEEE. In nucleotides, the CDR3 is TGTGCCAGCAGTTCAGGGGTGGGCTATGGCTACACCTTC. It encodes CASSSGVGYGYTF.

The chain uses TRBV7-5 and TRBJ1-1; TRBD1, the table's D call, was not compared with the DNA. TRBV7-5 corresponds to a pseudogene. The CDR3 loop spans 16 amino acids. CDR3 DNA sequence: TGTGCCAGAAGCCCCCAAAGAATCAGGGGAGACACTGAAGCTTTCTTT. Residues: CARSPQRIRGDTEAFF.

The J gene is TRBJ2-2, the V gene TRBV5-4; 11 bases match TRBD2. The CDR3 is 15 amino acids. The V and J ends lost 2 bases and 4 bases, in that order; junction bases with no gene match: 1. Per the germline V gene, CDR1 is SGHNT and CDR2 is YYREEE (reference sequence). This CDR3 is CASSFTSGGTGELFF. The CDR3 nucleotides read TGTGCCAGCAGCTTTACTAGCGGGGGCACCGGGGAGCTGTTTTTT.

A word on this clone: The same CDR3 also results from other DNA sequences found in this sample. This chain joins TRBV5-1 and TRBJ1-1, with a possible D match to TRBD1 (6 bases). This CDR3 region has 14 residues. Per germline, CDR1 SGHRS and CDR2 YFSETQ. Trimming cost V 1 base and J 2 bases, with 9 bases left between them. The CDR3 DNA sequence: TGCGCCAGCAGCTTGTCGACAGGCAACACTGAAGCTTTCTTT. Its translation is CASSLSTGNTEAFF. Combining the CDR3 with reference TRBV5-1 and TRBJ1-1 gives the whole variable domain KAGVTQTPRYLIKTRGQQVTLSCSPISGHRSVSWYQQTPGQGLQFLFEYFSETQRNKGNFPGRFSGRQFSNSRSEMNVSTLELGDSALYLCASSLSTGNTEAFFGQGTRLTVV.

This chain connects TRBV20-1 to TRBJ2-5; a possible D gene is TRBD2 (5 bases). Germline lookup yields CDR1 DFQATT and CDR2 SNEGSKA (reference sequence). With 6 bases removed from V and 0 bases from J, the gap between germline ends came to 17 bases. The CDR3 spans 15 residues. The CDR3 region has the DNA TGCAGTGCCAGTAGTGTGAGGGCCAACCAAGAGACCCAGTACTTC. Protein: CSASSVRANQETQYF.

The CDR3 region is CASTLEGNQPQHF. Here the CDR3 DNA reads TGTGCCAGCACCCTAGAGGGAAATCAGCCCCAGCATTTT. The chain employs TRBV2 and TRBJ1-5, with unresolved D. Germline CDR1 SNHLY, CDR2 FYNNEI. Trimming removed 7 bases from V and 4 bases from J, with 11 bases in between. There are 13 residues in the CDR3.

J is TRBJ2-3 and V is TRBV4-3, with 8 bases aligning to TRBD2. The CDR3 covers 15 residues. V shed 3 bases, J shed 7 bases, and the junction held 9 bases outside the gene matches. Looked up from germline, CDR1 is LGHNA and CDR2 is YSLEER. The CDR3 coding sequence is TGCGCCAGCAGCCAGGTAGCGGGACCCCAGAATACGCAGTATTTT. Translation gives CASSQVAGPQNTQYF.

This chain links TRBV10-2 with TRBJ1-5, with TRBD1 identical over 10 bases. Germline values: CDR1 WSHSY, CDR2 SAAADI. CDR3 length equals 15 residues. J gave up 6 bases and V 4 bases, and 6 bases lay outside the gene matches. The CDR3 nucleotides read TGCGCCAGCAGTGGACAGGGGGCAGACGTTCAGCCCCAGCATTTT. Its translation: CASSGQGADVQPQHF.

A single count supports this clone. The CDR3 coding sequence is TGTGCCAGCAGCTTAATGGGACTAGCGGGGAAAGAGTCCTACAATGAGCAGTTCTTC. Amino acids: CASSLMGLAGKESYNEQFF. The chain employs TRBV7-3 and TRBJ2-1; TRBD2 aligns across 13 bases. Germline V gene data show CDR1 as SGHTA and CDR2 as FQGTGA. This CDR3 is 19 amino acids long. V shed 1 base, J shed 1 base, and the junction held 7 bases outside the gene matches.

This chain connects TRBV21-1 to TRBJ1-1; no check of the table's D call, TRBD1, against the DNA was made. TRBV21-1 counts as a pseudogene. This CDR3 has 16 residues. For the CDR3, the DNA is TGTGCCAGCAGAAAGGGTAAACAGGGTACGTACACTGAAGCTTTCTTT. Its protein is CASRKGKQGTYTEAFF.

The chain uses TRBV7-2 and TRBJ2-5; 7 bases are shared with TRBD2. Germline V gene lookup returns CDR1 SGHTA and CDR2 FQGNSA. This CDR3 spans 14 amino acids. The trim removed 5 bases at V and 2 bases at J, leaving 5 bases unmatched. CDR3 bases: TGTGCCAGCAGCCCTTTGCGGGGGCAAGAGACCCAGTACTTC. This sequence encodes CASSPLRGQETQYF.